One TCR beta chain is described in this entry. Its specificity is unknown. This sample is part of a study of post-analysis software for immune sequencing data. The study, taken as a whole, reports: The five TRBV segments detected at higher frequency in patients than in controls included TRBV5-6, TRBV5-1 and TRBV20-1.

Unique molecular identifiers tagged the TCR beta cDNA libraries. Out of 1 to 10 million T cells, about 520,000 cDNA molecules were generated. TCRdb analysed the PCR reads with MiXCR anew, one entry per CDR3 protein. The sample holds approximately 690,000 distinct CDR3 sequences, approximately 59% seen once. Germline CDR1 and CDR2: SGHRS and YFSETQ. CDR3 size: 14 residues. V lost 4 bases, J lost 2 bases, and 12 bases lay in between. The V call is TRBV5-1, the J call TRBJ1-2; D perhaps matches TRBD1 (6 bases). Sequenced: blood. This TCR was sampled from a girl aged 2 to 10 with multiple sclerosis. This CDR3 reads CASSLPTGNYGYTF. The DNA for the CDR3 is TGCGCCAGCAGCCTGCCGACAGGAAACTATGGCTACACCTTC.